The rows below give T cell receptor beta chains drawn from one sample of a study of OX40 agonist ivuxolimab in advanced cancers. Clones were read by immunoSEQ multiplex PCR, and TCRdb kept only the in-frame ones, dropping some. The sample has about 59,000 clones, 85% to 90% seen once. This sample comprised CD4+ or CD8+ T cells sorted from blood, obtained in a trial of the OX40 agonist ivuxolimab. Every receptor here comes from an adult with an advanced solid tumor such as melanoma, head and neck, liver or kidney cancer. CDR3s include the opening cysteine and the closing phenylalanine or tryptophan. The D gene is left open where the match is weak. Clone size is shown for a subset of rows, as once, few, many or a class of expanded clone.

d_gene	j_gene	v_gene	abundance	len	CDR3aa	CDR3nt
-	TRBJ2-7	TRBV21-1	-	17	CASAQKPPGLALYEQYF	TGTGCCAGCGCCCAAAAACCCCCGGGACTAGCTTTGTACGAGCAGTACTTC
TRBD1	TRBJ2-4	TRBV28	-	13	CASRDRGSNIQYF	TGTGCCAGCCGGGACAGGGGGTCAAACATTCAGTACTTC
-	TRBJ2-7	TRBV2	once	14	CASRELNRPYEQYF	TGTGCCAGCAGAGAATTAAACCGCCCCTACGAGCAGTACTTC
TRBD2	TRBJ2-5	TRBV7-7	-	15	CASSELGGGFETQYF	TGTGCCAGCAGCGAATTAGGCGGGGGGTTTGAGACCCAGTACTTC
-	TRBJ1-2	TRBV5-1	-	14	CASSLDRPNYGYTF	TGCGCCAGCAGCCTGGATAGGCCTAACTATGGCTACACCTTC
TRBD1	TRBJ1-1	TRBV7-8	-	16	CASSLADRGLRRGAFF	TGTGCCAGCAGCTTAGCGGACAGGGGCCTCCGAAGGGGAGCTTTCTTT
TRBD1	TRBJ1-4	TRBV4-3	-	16	CASSQVNFRGPMKLFF	TGCGCCAGCAGCCAAGTGAACTTCAGGGGGCCGATGAAACTGTTTTTT
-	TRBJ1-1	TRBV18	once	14	CASSPRLLNTEAFF	TGTGCCAGCTCACCAAGGCTGCTGAACACTGAAGCTTTCTTT
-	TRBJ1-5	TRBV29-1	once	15	CSVVPGSDRNQPQHF	TGCAGCGTCGTTCCCGGTTCGGACAGAAATCAGCCCCAGCATTTT
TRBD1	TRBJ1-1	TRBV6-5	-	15	CASSSPRGQGIEAFF	TGTGCCAGCAGCTCCCCCCGCGGACAGGGGATTGAAGCTTTCTTT
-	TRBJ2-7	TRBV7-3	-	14	CASSPNRDSYEQYF	TGTGCCAGCAGCCCTAACAGGGACTCCTACGAGCAGTACTTC
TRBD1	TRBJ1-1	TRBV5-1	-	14	CASSLGQGDGEAFF	TGCGCCAGCAGCTTAGGACAGGGGGACGGTGAAGCTTTCTTT
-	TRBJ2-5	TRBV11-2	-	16	CASSSIPGQRGGEQYF	TGTGCCAGCAGCTCGATCCCGGGACAAAGGGGGGGGGAGCAGTACTTC
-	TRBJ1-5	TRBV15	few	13	CATSIDVNQPQHF	TGTGCCACCAGCATCGATGTTAATCAGCCCCAGCATTTT
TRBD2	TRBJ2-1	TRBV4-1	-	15	CASSLGTSRYNEQFF	TGCGCCAGCAGTCTTGGGACTAGCAGATACAATGAGCAGTTCTTC
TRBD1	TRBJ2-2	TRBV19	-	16	CASSTIQGAGGGELFF	TGTGCCAGTAGTACGATACAGGGGGCAGGAGGCGGGGAGCTGTTTTTT
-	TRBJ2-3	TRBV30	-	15	CAWSGQGSRADTQYF	TGTGCCTGGAGTGGGCAGGGGAGTCGGGCAGATACGCAGTATTTT
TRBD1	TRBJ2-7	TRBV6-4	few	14	CASSEPGQGHEQYF	TGTGCCAGCAGCGAACCGGGACAGGGCCACGAGCAGTACTTC
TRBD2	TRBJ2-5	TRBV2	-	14	CASSPGGGRGSQYF	TGTGCCAGCAGCCCCGGGGGGGGCCGGGGATCCCAGTACTTC
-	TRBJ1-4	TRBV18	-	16	CASSLLLTATNEKLFF	TGTGCCAGCTCACTGCTCCTTACGGCAACTAATGAAAAACTGTTTTTT
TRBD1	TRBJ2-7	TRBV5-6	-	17	CASSLFLSTGGSYEQYF	TGTGCCAGCAGCTTGTTCCTTTCGACAGGGGGTTCCTACGAGCAGTACTTC
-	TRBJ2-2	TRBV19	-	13	CASSTDTGGELFF	TGTGCCAGTAGTACTGACACCGGCGGGGAGCTGTTTTTT
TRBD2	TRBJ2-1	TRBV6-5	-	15	CASSPQTSGRSEQFF	TGTGCCAGCAGCCCCCAGACTAGCGGGAGGTCTGAGCAGTTCTTC
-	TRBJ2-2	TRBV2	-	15	CASSERGSSGGELFF	TGTGCCAGCAGTGAACGGGGTAGCTCAGGCGGGGAGCTGTTTTTT
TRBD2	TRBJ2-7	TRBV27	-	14	CASSGREGPYEQYF	TGTGCCAGCAGTGGGCGGGAGGGCCCCTACGAGCAGTACTTC
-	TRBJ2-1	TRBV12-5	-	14	CASELAGTYNEQFF	TGTGCTAGTGAACTAGCCGGGACTTACAATGAGCAGTTCTTC
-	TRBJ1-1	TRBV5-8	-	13	CASSLMRDTEAFF	TGTGCCAGCAGCTTGATGAGGGACACTGAAGCTTTCTTT
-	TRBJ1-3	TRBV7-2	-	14	CASSSRVAGNTIYF	TGTGCCAGCAGCTCGAGGGTGGCTGGAAACACCATATATTTT
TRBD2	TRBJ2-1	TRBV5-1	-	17	CASSLDLAASSYNEQFF	TGCGCCAGCAGCTTGGATCTAGCGGCGAGCTCCTACAATGAGCAGTTCTTC
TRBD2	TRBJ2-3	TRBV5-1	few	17	CASTPTGGGERTDTQYF	TGCGCCAGCACTCCCACGGGGGGTGGTGAACGCACAGATACGCAGTATTTT
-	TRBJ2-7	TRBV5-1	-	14	CASSYGTAGYEQYF	TGCGCCAGCAGCTATGGGACAGCGGGCTACGAGCAGTACTTC
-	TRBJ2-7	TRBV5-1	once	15	CASSPRGGPTYEQYF	TGCGCCAGCAGCCCTAGGGGCGGTCCGACCTACGAGCAGTACTTC
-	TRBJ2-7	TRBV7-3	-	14	CASSRGEGNYEQYF	TGTGCCAGCAGCAGGGGTGAAGGAAACTACGAGCAGTACTTC
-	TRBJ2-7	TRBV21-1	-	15	CASSKALREGYEQYF	TGTGCCAGCAGCAAAGCATTGCGGGAGGGTTACGAGCAGTACTTC
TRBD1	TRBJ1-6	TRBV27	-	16	CASRENQGAPNSPLHF	TGTGCCAGCAGAGAAAATCAGGGGGCACCTAATTCACCCCTCCACTTT
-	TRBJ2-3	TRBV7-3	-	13	CASSLTGPDTQYF	TGTGCCAGCAGCTTAACAGGGCCAGATACGCAGTATTTT
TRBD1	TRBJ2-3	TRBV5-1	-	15	CASSLVVTGQDTQYF	TGCGCCAGCAGCTTGGTGGTGACAGGGCAAGATACGCAGTATTTT
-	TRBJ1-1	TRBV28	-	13	CASSFQPNTEAFF	TGTGCCAGCAGTTTTCAGCCGAACACTGAAGCTTTCTTT
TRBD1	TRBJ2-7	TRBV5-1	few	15	CASSLGTGPAYEQYF	TGCGCCAGCAGCTTGGGGACAGGACCCGCCTACGAGCAGTACTTC
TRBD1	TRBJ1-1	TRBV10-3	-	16	CAISAGTGNLNTEAFF	TGTGCCATCAGCGCCGGGACAGGGAATTTGAACACTGAAGCTTTCTTT
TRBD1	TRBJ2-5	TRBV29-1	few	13	CSGNEGAQETQYF	TGCAGCGGGAATGAGGGGGCCCAAGAGACCCAGTACTTC
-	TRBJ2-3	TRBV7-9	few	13	CASSPLAQGTQYF	TGTGCCAGCAGCCCCTTGGCACAAGGTACGCAGTATTTT
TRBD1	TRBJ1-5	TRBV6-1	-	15	CASRDRVSYDQPQHF	TGTGCCAGCAGGGACAGGGTTTCGTATGATCAGCCCCAGCATTTT
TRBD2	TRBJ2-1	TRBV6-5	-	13	CASSYPGLATQFF	TGTGCCAGCAGTTATCCGGGACTAGCGACCCAGTTCTTC
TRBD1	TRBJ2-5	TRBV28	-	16	CASSSQGARQYETQYF	TGTGCCAGCAGTTCCCAGGGGGCACGGCAGTACGAGACCCAGTACTTC